This entry lists 7 T cell receptor beta chains sequenced from one sample in a study of blood T cell repertoires in COVID-19. Clones were read by immunoSEQ multiplex PCR, and TCRdb kept only the in-frame ones, dropping some. This sample has 300,000 to 350,000 clones, with roughly nine tenths found just once. The sequenced material came from peripheral blood. Receptor source: a man aged 18-30 years with active or convalescent COVID-19.

This clone was counted a few times. The gene calls are TRBV7-9 and TRBJ2-1; 7 bases map to TRBD2. CDR1 and CDR2 (germline): SEHNR, FQNEAQ (reference sequence). The CDR3 totals 16 residues. J gave up 0 bases and V 4 bases, and 6 bases lay outside the gene matches. In DNA form, the CDR3 reads TGTGCCAGCAGCTCTATCGGGGGGAACTCCTACAATGAGCAGTTCTTC. Amino acids: CASSSIGGNSYNEQFF.

J is TRBJ2-3 and V is TRBV18; TRBD2 agrees at 8 bases. Looked up from germline, CDR1 is KGHSH and CDR2 is LQKENI. CDR3 length equals 14 residues. V lost 2 bases to trimming and J lost 4 bases; unmatched junction nucleotides: 2. Here the CDR3 DNA reads TGTGCCAGCTCACCAAGCGGGAGCGCAGATACGCAGTATTTT. Its protein is CASSPSGSADTQYF.

V and J are TRBV13 and TRBJ2-3; 11 bases fit TRBD2. The CDR3 covers 16 residues. Germline CDR1 PRHDT, CDR2 FYEKMQ (reference sequence). The trim removed 8 bases at V and 2 bases at J, leaving 9 bases unmatched. The CDR3 protein is CASGPSGGSTTDTQYF. DNA of the CDR3: TGTGCCAGCGGCCCTAGCGGGGGGTCGACCACAGATACGCAGTATTTT.

This chain uses TRBV27 with TRBJ1-2; 9 bases are a match to TRBD1. This CDR3 is 13 amino acids long. The V gene end was trimmed by 5 bases and the J gene end by 8 bases; junction bases not matched to a gene: 6. The germline CDR1 and CDR2 sequences are MNHEY and SMNVEV (reference sequence). In nucleotides, the CDR3 is TGTGCCAGCAGTATCACAGGGGGCGGGGGCTACACCTTC. This encodes CASSITGGGGYTF.

The chain employs TRBV6-4 and TRBJ2-6, with 10 bases identical to TRBD2. The ends lost 3 bases at V and 2 bases at J; junction bases unmatched: 7. Germline V CDR1 and CDR2: MRHNA, SNTAGT. This CDR3 contains 18 residues. The CDR3: CASSEGASGSTGANVLTF. Here the CDR3 DNA reads TGTGCCAGCAGTGAGGGCGCTAGCGGGAGCACTGGGGCCAACGTCCTGACTTTC.

The chain is built from TRBV7-9 and TRBJ2-1; perhaps TRBD2 as D (5 bases). V was trimmed by 5 bases and J by 1 base, leaving 15 bases between them. The CDR3 runs to 16 residues. In germline, CDR1 is SEHNR, CDR2 FQNEAQ (reference sequence). CDR3 protein: CASSGFEGRSYNEQFF. Here the CDR3 DNA reads TGTGCCAGCAGCGGATTCGAGGGCCGATCCTACAATGAGCAGTTCTTC.

The chain carries TRBV28 and TRBJ2-1, with a possible D match to TRBD2 (5 bases). CDR3 length: 13 amino acids. Looked up from germline, CDR1 is MDHEN and CDR2 is SYDVKM. The V end lost 5 bases, the J end lost 8 bases, and 13 bases lay between the germline ends. The CDR3 sequence: CASSLREGDEQFF. The DNA of the CDR3 is TGTGCCAGCAGTCTCCGGGAAGGCGATGAGCAGTTCTTC.